This T cell receptor (beta chain) was sequenced during a study of T cell responses to AZD1222 COVID-19 vaccine. Study-wide points: The sample set comprised mostly white British donors with more females, and clonal diversity was possibly underestimated. Targets within unmutated variant regions were reportedly found for nearly half of spike-specific TCRs.

Germline V gene data show CDR1 as ENHRY and CDR2 as SYGVKD. V was clipped by 0 bases and J by 4 bases, with 10 bases between them. The CDR3 totals 15 residues. Assay: immunoSEQ multiplex PCR; the TCRdb copy retains only in-frame clones and omits some. This table holds 100,000 or so clones, 85% to 90% found once. A word on this clone: As yet, its antigen is unknown.

The chain couples TRBV10-3 to TRBJ1-5; possibly TRBD1 for D (5 bases). The source is an adult who received the AZD1222 COVID-19 vaccine. This specimen was peripheral blood, taken 28 days after the second AZD1222 dose. CDR3: CAISESATVNQPQHF. The CDR3, as DNA: TGTGCCATCAGTGAGTCGGCGACAGTTAATCAGCCCCAGCATTTT.